This T cell receptor beta chain originates from a study of response to subunit inactivated influenza vaccine (dated by TCRdb to the late 2010s). Notes on the research overall: To follow how T cells responded to a trivalent subunit inactivated influenza vaccine, the researchers relied on deep quantitative profiling of the T cell receptor repertoire. The paper as a whole reports these results and caveats: It was suggested by the authors that each seasonal influenza vaccination may recruit only a limited number of new T cells.

Libraries were made using RT-PCR. TCRdb lists the instrument as Illumina HiSeq 2500. TCRdb cleaned the public reads at Q25 with fastp, built clones with MiXCR and kept in-frame beta chains. Under each unique CDR3 protein, matching rows form one entry showing the most common genes and DNA. Present in this sample are about 190,000 distinct CDR3 sequences, about 15% of which were seen just once. Together, the top ten hold approximately 30% of the sample. The CDR3 holds 15 amino acids from the cysteine to the phenylalanine. Only CDR3 DNA remains: 45 bases, in frame from the first base. The CDR1 and CDR2 encoded by the germline V gene (reference sequence) are SGHAT and FQDESV. V and J are truncated by 5 bases and 2 bases respectively, leaving an intervening sequence of 13 bases. This clonotype showed up just a few times. Its antigen specificity is not known. No base qualities exist here, and no much larger clone lies one base off it.

This TCR came from a man aged 50-60 years who received an inactivated influenza vaccine. Donor details come from another sample of the same person, matched by shared clones. Material: CD8+ T cells sorted from PBMCs, obtained less than 6 days after vaccination. The chain uses TRBV11-1 and TRBJ2-1; the D gene is possibly TRBD2, with 6 bases matching. This receptor has the CDR3 CASSTRDWPYNEQFF. At the DNA level, the sequence is TGTGCCAGCAGCACTCGGGACTGGCCCTACAATGAGCAGTTCTTC.